This T cell receptor beta chain emerged from a study of blood T cell repertoires in COVID-19 (dated by TCRdb to about 2020). In the study overall: Samples covering the acute and convalescent phases of COVID-19 were provided by collaborators in the United States, Italy and Spain. The prospective study material was composed of cDNA or gDNA derived from T cells, B-cell-depleted T cells, or PBMCs. The sample metadata nearly always contained a de-identified subject ID, COVID-19 status, age in years and sex. A freely available public database, intended as a resource for researchers studying the immune response to SARS-CoV-2, is where the repertoires were released. Where available, HLA class I and class II types were obtained from metadata supplied by the sample provider rather than from assay-based typing. Samples were obtained from the ongoing ImmuneRACE study (first 160 participants) and from about 1,300 subjects provided by 6 global collaborators. Subjects who had been exposed to COVID-19, were actively infected with it, or had recovered from it provided the deeply sampled blood TCRbeta repertoires that made up the dataset.

The paper's findings and limits, for the study overall: The quantity of clinical and demographic metadata differed by source and by participant and was supplied without curation.

In the case of this clone: The specificity of this receptor is unknown. No much larger clone is present one base from it, and per-base qualities are unavailable.

CDR1 is given as GTSNPN and CDR2 as SVGIG, both from the germline V gene (reference sequence). The CDR3 sequence holds 12 residues, the cysteine and phenylalanine included. The only DNA kept is the CDR3, 36 bases in frame from the first base. Relative to germline, V is 0 bases shorter and J is 2 bases shorter, with 3 bases between their ends. TCRbeta CDR3 regions were amplified from genomic DNA by means of the immunoSEQ Assay, a bias-controlled multiplex PCR. The published analysis was carried out like this. Within the assay, amplification of reference gene primers was used to estimate how many nucleated cells each sample contained. To quantify the absolute abundance of each unique TCRbeta CDR3 rearrangement, sequence reads were collapsed and filtered. Productive Simpson clonality was computed per sample as the square root of Simpson's diversity index over productive rearrangements. The immuneACCESS repertoire file appears here via TCRdb, limited to in-frame rearrangements. These files lack a portion of the clones; in checked studies, under half of the deficit traces to unresolved V genes, and the cause of the others is not known. V and J calls and clone size are as listed in that table; D and trimming were resolved from the DNA. This sample is represented by around 260,000 clones; 85% to 90% of them were singletons. The biggest ten clones account for about 3.6% of the sample.

The collaborating institutions used their own protocols to collect whole blood in K2EDTA tubes. Collaborator samples were shipped for TCRbeta analysis as frozen whole blood, isolated PBMCs, or DNA extracted from either sample type. Input material: peripheral blood. This receptor was obtained from a man aged 18 to 29 with active or convalescent COVID-19. This sequence uses TRBV30 and TRBJ2-3; the D gene is not confidently resolved. The sequenced DNA is TGTGCCTGGAGTGTCTACACAGATACGCAGTATTTT. It codes for CAWSVYTDTQYF.